This TCR beta chain is from a study of OX40 agonist ivuxolimab in advanced cancers. Background on the study: Patients received ivuxolimab, an agonistic anti-OX40 (CD134) antibody.

Method: immunoSEQ multiplex PCR; TCRdb's copy keeps in-frame clones and lacks some. Of 50,000 to 60,000 clones in the sample, roughly three quarters were seen once. This clone is a singleton in its sample. Antigen specificity is unknown. Study-level findings and limits: CD4+ and CD8+ T cells in blood underwent clonal expansion by week 6 at 0.1 to 3.0 mg/kg. In a subset of nonresponders, normalized T-cell clonal expansion was also low. At 0.1-3.0 mg/kg, partial responders had clonal expansion among the lowest observed.

Germline V gene data show CDR1 as LNHDA and CDR2 as SQIVND (reference sequence). This CDR3 contains 15 residues. V was trimmed by 4 bases and J by 0 bases, leaving 12 bases between them. The sample was CD4+ or CD8+ T cells sorted from blood, taken in a trial of the OX40 agonist ivuxolimab. The TCR sequence derives from an adult with an advanced solid tumor such as melanoma, head and neck, liver or kidney cancer. This rearrangement joins TRBV19 to TRBJ1-1; weak D call: TRBD1 (5 bases). The CDR3 DNA reads as TGTGCCAGTAGTACCCCGACAGCCATGAACACTGAAGCTTTCTTT. This encodes CASSTPTAMNTEAFF.